The rows below give T cell receptor beta chains drawn from one sample of a study of cytomegalovirus exposure and HLA in healthy donors. Sequencing was performed with immunoSEQ multiplex PCR; in TCRdb, only in-frame clones are kept and a portion is missing. The sample lists around 25,000 clones, more than 70% seen once, with 4% to 5.5% in the top ten. The sequenced material came from PBMCs. These TCRs come from a male donor in good health and CMV-seronegative. The CDR3 runs from the conserved cysteine through the conserved F or W.

V: TRBV6-6
CDR3: CASSPVGPSSSYEQYF

V: TRBV7-2
CDR3: CASSFANTGELFF

V: TRBV6-5
CDR3: CASSYTFRETQYF

V: TRBV28
CDR3: CASSFASGESYNEQFF

V: TRBV29-1
CDR3: CSVVLPQSTGELFF

V: TRBV19
CDR3: CASSMSAGLIMNTEAFF

V: TRBV25-1
CDR3: CASSESQGRYEQYF

V: TRBV5-6
CDR3: CASSLQGIQYF

V: TRBV5-8
CDR3: CASSLVEGYGYTF

V: TRBV27
CDR3: CASSRDRPYEQYF

V: TRBV7-3
CDR3: CASSFSPNTEAFF

V: TRBV30
CDR3: CAWSVLREGQYF

V: TRBV4-2
CDR3: CASSQVTPDSSNSPLHF

V: TRBV28
CDR3: CASNHILGAGELFF

V: TRBV28
CDR3: CASSIYRAPPGYGYTF

V: TRBV7-2
CDR3: CASSSGGPGGEKLFF

V: TRBV27
CDR3: CASSASGGSYEQYF

V: TRBV9
CDR3: CASSVPRGQGGKNIQYF

V: TRBV27
CDR3: CASSLSRTGYNEQFF

V: TRBV10-3
CDR3: CAISGSGSSDTQYF

V: TRBV7-9
CDR3: CASSLQGDTGELFF

V: TRBV7-9
CDR3: CASSSGGAGANVLTF

V: TRBV28
CDR3: CASSLPGQPNEKLFF

V: TRBV7-3
CDR3: CASSLIAGPSYNEQFF

V: TRBV28
CDR3: CASSPPLAGGIHYEQYF

V: TRBV5-4
CDR3: CASSLGGAGGAGDTQYF

V: TRBV27
CDR3: CASSYGQGKNTEAFF

V: TRBV7-2
CDR3: CASSPQGFNEQFF

V: TRBV10-3
CDR3: CAISESQGNQPQHF

V: TRBV11-3
CDR3: CASSLATSEVNEQFF

V: TRBV4-2
CDR3: CASSQDPGERPYGYTF

V: TRBV29-1
CDR3: CSAVGTIAGRETQYF

V: TRBV28
CDR3: CASSLAGQGWGQPQHF

V: TRBV7-9
CDR3: CASSSDRGTNPGDYTF

V: TRBV7-2
CDR3: CASSLKSPSSGGPTDTQYF

V: TRBV4-2
CDR3: CASSQVGRGGRETQYF

V: TRBV15
CDR3: CATSRVRLRGTPPNEQFF

V: TRBV6-5
CDR3: CASSYLGQGTDTQYF

V: TRBV6-1
CDR3: CASTGSGHLGEYF

V: TRBV4-3
CDR3: CASSQDSGRGAPDTQYF

V: TRBV2
CDR3: CASTLEGGNEQYF

V: TRBV9
CDR3: CASSVSGGGSYEQYF

V: TRBV6-5
CDR3: CASSPRSGTVYGYTF

V: TRBV2
CDR3: CASQDGRAQNIQYF

V: TRBV15
CDR3: CATSRIGTLDTQYF

V: TRBV6-6
CDR3: CARSSGEGGELFF

V: TRBV11-2
CDR3: CASSSGQGESNQPQHF

V: TRBV5-1
CDR3: CASSPDRGNEKLFF

V: TRBV7-2
CDR3: CASSSPGLQETQYF

V: TRBV7-2
CDR3: CASSLEQGAMYEQYF

V: TRBV28
CDR3: CASSSWSGQETQYF

V: TRBV19
CDR3: CASKGTGYSYEQYF

V: TRBV29-1
CDR3: CSVEAGSYEQYF

V: TRBV7-8
CDR3: CASSLAYSGRYNEQFF

V: TRBV30
CDR3: CAWSVLGYTEAFF

V: TRBV10-3
CDR3: CAISESTGISYEQYF

V: TRBV19
CDR3: CASSVQGTGYITDTQYF